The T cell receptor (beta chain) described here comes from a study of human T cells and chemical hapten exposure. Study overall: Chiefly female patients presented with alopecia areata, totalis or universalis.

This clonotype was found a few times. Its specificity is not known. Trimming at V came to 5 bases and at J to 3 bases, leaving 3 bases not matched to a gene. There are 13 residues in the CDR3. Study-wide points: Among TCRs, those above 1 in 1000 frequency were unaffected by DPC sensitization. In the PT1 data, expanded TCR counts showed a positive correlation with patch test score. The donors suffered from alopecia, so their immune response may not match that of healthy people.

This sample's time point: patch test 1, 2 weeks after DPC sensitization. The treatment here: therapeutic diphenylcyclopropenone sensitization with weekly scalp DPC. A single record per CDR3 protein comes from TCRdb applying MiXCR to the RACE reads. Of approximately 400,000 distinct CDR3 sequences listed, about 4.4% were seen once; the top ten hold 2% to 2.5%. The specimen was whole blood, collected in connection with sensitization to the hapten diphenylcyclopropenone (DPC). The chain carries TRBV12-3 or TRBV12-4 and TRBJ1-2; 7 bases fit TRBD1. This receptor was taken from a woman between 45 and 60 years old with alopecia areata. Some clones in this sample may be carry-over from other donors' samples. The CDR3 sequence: CASSTGTDYGYTF. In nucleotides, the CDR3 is TGTGCCAGCAGTACCGGGACAGACTATGGCTACACCTTC.